This TCR beta chain appears in the sequencing data of a study of regulatory T cells in long-lasting Graves disease. There are 15 residues in the CDR3. V trimming: 0 bases; J trimming: 1 base; junction bases outside the gene matches: 3. From germline, CDR1 is KGHSH and CDR2 LQKENI. Regarding time point: persistent/refractory GD, antithyroid drugs over 5 years with positive TRAb. From RNA extracted from PBMCs, the TCR library was made. The authors drew patients from an endocrinology department in Xi'an, China. Assembly of TCR beta libraries relied on iRepertoire HTBI primers together with Arm-PCR of CDR3 regions. Via MiXCR, TCRdb re-called the multiplex PCR reads, giving one row per CDR3 protein. The sample contains around 400,000 distinct CDR3 sequences, roughly 21% of which appear only once.

This sequence originates from a female donor with Graves disease. The chain combines TRBV18 with TRBJ2-7, with 7 positions matching TRBD1. Source: peripheral blood mononuclear cells (PBMCs), taken when the disease was refractory, from a patient treated with antithyroid drugs. This CDR3 reads CASSPPRQGSYEQYF. The CDR3 bases are TGTGCCAGCTCACCACCGAGACAGGGTTCCTACGAGCAGTACTTC.